This TCR beta chain appears in the sequencing data of a study of blood T cell repertoires in COVID-19. Only in-frame clones appear in the TCRdb table, and some are missing; sequencing was by immunoSEQ multiplex PCR. The table records fewer than 120,000 clones, about 70% of them present only once. Unmatched junction bases numbered 9, after V lost 5 bases and J lost 7 bases. CDR3 length: 16 residues. The germline CDR1 and CDR2 sequences are MNHEY and SMNVEV (reference sequence). The chain carries TRBV27 and TRBJ2-1; 12 nucleotides match TRBD2. What was sequenced was peripheral blood. The sequence was collected from a woman in her sixties with acute or convalescent COVID-19. The CDR3 reads CASSLTSGGPGNEQFF. The CDR3 DNA follows: TGTGCCAGCAGTCTAACTAGCGGGGGGCCAGGGAATGAGCAGTTCTTC.